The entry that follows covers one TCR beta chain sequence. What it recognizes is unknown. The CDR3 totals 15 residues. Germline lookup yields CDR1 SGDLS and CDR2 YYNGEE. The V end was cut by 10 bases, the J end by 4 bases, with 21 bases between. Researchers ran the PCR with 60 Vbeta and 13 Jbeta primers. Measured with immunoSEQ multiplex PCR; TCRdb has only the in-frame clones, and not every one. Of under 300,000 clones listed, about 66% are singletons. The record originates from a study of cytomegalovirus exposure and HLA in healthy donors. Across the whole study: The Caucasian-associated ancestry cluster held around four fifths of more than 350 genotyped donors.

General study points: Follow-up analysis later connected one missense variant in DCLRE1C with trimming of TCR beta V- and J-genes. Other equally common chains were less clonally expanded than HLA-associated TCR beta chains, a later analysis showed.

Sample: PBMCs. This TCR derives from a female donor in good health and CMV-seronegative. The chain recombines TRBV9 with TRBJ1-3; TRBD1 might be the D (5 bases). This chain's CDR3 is CASRRGGQDGNTIYF. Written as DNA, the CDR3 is TGTGCCTCCCGGCGGGGCGGCCAGGACGGAAACACCATATATTTT.